This T cell receptor (beta chain) was observed in a study of blood T cell repertoires in COVID-19. The sample holds a few counts of this clone. This same CDR3 is encoded by further DNA sequences in the sample. Germline V gene lookup returns CDR1 KGHSH and CDR2 LQKENI. CDR3 length equals 13 residues. The V segment lost 4 bases and the J segment 4 bases; nucleotides outside the gene matches: 2. The data were produced by immunoSEQ multiplex PCR, yet TCRdb's version contains in-frame clones alone and is incomplete. The sample has around 250,000 clones; about 84% are singletons. This clonotype was obtained from an elderly man with acute or convalescent COVID-19. Sequenced material: peripheral blood. This chain joins TRBV18 and TRBJ1-1; 8 positions agree with TRBD1. The CDR3, as DNA: TGTGCCAGCTCACTTCAGGGGGCCACTGAAGCTTTCTTT. It yields the protein CASSLQGATEAFF. Supplemented by reference TRBV18 and TRBJ1-1, the full variable domain reads NAGVMQNPRHLVRRRGQEARLRCSPMKGHSHVYWYRQLPEEGLKFMVYLQKENIIDESGMPKERFSAEFPKEGPSILRIQQVVRGDSAAYFCASSLQGATEAFFGQGTRLTVV.